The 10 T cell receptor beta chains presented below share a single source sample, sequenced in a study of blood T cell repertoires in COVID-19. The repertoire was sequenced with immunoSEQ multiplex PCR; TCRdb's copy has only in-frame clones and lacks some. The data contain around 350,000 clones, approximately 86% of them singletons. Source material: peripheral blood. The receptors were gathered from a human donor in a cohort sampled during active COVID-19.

CDR3 region: CASSGPGANVLTF. CDR3 in DNA: TGTGCCAGTAGTGGCCCTGGGGCCAACGTCCTGACTTTC. The chain employs TRBV19 and TRBJ2-6; D uncertain. CDR1 LNHDA and CDR2 SQIVND come from the germline V gene (reference sequence). CDR3 length: 13 residues. The ends were cut back, 5 bases at V and 2 bases at J, with 4 bases in the middle.

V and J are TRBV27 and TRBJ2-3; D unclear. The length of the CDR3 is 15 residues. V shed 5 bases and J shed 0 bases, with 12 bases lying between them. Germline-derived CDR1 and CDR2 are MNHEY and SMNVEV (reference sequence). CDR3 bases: TGTGCCAGCAGTCCGGTCGTTCCTAGCACAGATACGCAGTATTTT. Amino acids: CASSPVVPSTDTQYF.

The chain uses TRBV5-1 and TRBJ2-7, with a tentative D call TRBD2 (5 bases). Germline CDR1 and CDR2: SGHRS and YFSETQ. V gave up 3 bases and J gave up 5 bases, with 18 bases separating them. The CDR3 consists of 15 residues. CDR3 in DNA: TGCGCCAGCAGCTCGGACGGGCGAAGGCGGGACGAGCAGTACTTC. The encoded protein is CASSSDGRRRDEQYF.

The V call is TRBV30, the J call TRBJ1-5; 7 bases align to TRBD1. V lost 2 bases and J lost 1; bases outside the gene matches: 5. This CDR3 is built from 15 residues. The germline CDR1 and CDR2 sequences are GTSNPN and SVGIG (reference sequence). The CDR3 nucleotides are TGTGCCTGGAGTACGGGACAGTCCAGCAATCAGCCCCAGCATTTT. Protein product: CAWSTGQSSNQPQHF. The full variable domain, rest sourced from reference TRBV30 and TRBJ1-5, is SQTIHQWPATLVQPVGSPLSLECTVEGTSNPNLYWYRQAAGRGLQLLFYSVGIGQISSEVPQNLSASRPQDRQFILSSKKLLLSDSGFYLCAWSTGQSSNQPQHFGDGTRLSIL.

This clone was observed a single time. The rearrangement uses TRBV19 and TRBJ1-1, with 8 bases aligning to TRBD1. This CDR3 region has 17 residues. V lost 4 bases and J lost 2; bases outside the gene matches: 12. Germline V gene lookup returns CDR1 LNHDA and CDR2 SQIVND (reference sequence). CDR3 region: CASSTFINGQGNTEAFF. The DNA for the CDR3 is TGTGCCAGTAGTACCTTTATTAATGGACAGGGCAACACTGAAGCTTTCTTT.

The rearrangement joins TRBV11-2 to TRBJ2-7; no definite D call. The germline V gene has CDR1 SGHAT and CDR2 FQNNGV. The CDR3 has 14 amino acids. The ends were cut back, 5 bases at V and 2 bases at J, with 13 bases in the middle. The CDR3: CASSRLGSAYEQYF. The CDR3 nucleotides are TGTGCCAGCAGCCGGCTCGGGTCCGCCTACGAGCAGTACTTC.

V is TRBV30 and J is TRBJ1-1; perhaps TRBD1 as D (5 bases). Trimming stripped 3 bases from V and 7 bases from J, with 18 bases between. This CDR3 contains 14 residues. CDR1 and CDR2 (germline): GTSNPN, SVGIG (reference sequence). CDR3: CAWSIGEQELEAFF. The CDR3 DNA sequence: TGTGCCTGGAGCATTGGGGAACAGGAGCTTGAAGCTTTCTTT.

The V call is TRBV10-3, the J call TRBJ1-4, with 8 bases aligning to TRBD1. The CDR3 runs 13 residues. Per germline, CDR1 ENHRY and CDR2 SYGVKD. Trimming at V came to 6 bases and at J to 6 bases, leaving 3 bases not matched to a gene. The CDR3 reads CAIRPGQDEKLFF. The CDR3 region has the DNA TGTGCCATCAGGCCGGGACAGGATGAAAAACTGTTTTTT.

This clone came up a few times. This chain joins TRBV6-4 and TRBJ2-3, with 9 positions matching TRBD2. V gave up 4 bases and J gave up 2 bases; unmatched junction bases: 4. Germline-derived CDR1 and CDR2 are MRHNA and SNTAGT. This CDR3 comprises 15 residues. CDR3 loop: CASSGQRGDTDTQYF. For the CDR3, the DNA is TGTGCCAGCAGTGGCCAGCGGGGGGACACAGATACGCAGTATTTT.

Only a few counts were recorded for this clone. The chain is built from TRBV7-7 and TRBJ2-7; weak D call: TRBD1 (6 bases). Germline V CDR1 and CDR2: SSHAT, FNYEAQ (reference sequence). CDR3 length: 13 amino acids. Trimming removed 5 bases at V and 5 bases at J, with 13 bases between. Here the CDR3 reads CASSIDRFDEQYF. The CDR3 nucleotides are TGTGCCAGCAGCATTGACAGGTTCGACGAGCAGTACTTC.